The 5 T cell receptor beta chains below all came from one sample that was sequenced in a study of blood T cell repertoires in COVID-19. Sequencing was performed with immunoSEQ multiplex PCR; in TCRdb, only in-frame clones are kept and a portion is missing. The sample records fewer than 300,000 clones, less than 85% being singletons. Sample: peripheral blood. The receptors were gathered from a woman aged 18-29 years with acute or convalescent COVID-19.

The V and J genes are TRBV4-3 and TRBJ2-5; TRBD1 matches 7 bases. The length of the CDR3 is 15 residues. J gave up 1 base and V 1 base, and 3 bases lay outside the gene matches. Germline V gives CDR1 LGHNA, CDR2 YSLEER. The DNA of the CDR3 is TGCGCCAGCAGCCAAGCGACAGGGCCCCAAGAGACCCAGTACTTC. Amino acids: CASSQATGPQETQYF.

The genes are TRBV4-2 and TRBJ2-3, with 10 nucleotides matching TRBD2. CDR3 length equals 16 residues. V lost 0 bases and J lost 0; bases outside the gene matches: 0. Per the germline V gene, CDR1 is LGHNA and CDR2 is YNFKEQ. The DNA for the CDR3 is TGTGCCAGCAGCCAAGAGACTAGCGGGAGCACAGATACGCAGTATTTT. Residues: CASSQETSGSTDTQYF.

The chain couples TRBV15 to TRBJ2-6; D is uncertain. Germline CDR1 LNHNV, CDR2 YYDKDF (reference sequence). V was trimmed by 0 bases and J by 0 bases, leaving 9 bases between them. There are 17 residues in the CDR3. CDR3 protein: CATSRDTPFSGANVLTF. The CDR3 coding sequence is TGTGCCACCAGCAGAGATACTCCTTTCTCTGGGGCCAACGTCCTGACTTTC.

The sample holds one count of this clone. The chain uses TRBV19 and TRBJ2-1; 10 bases map to TRBD2. V lost 5 bases to trimming and J lost 8 bases; unmatched junction nucleotides: 6. The CDR3 is 14 amino acids. Germline V gives CDR1 LNHDA, CDR2 SQIVND (reference sequence). The CDR3 loop reads CASSWLAGVYEQFF. The CDR3 DNA follows: TGTGCCAGTAGTTGGCTAGCGGGAGTGTATGAGCAGTTCTTC.

This clone was detected only a few times. The V gene is TRBV9, the J gene TRBJ1-1; D unclear. The germline CDR1 and CDR2 sequences are SGDLS and YYNGEE. The CDR3 covers 14 residues. The V end lost 1 base, the J end lost 1 base, and 8 bases lay between the germline ends. The CDR3 nucleotides read TGTGCCAGCAGCGTATATCACTCGAACACTGAAGCTTTCTTT. Its protein product is CASSVYHSNTEAFF.